This TCR beta chain emerged from a study of tumor-infiltrating lymphocytes in primary liver carcinoma. Study summary: T1-T3 N0M0 was the stage of the tumors, which were roughly 4.2 to 10 cm across. The study, taken as a whole, reports: Merely about 8-25% of top clones occurred in all five tumor regions.

The CDR3 is 18 amino acids. Germline loops: CDR1 SGHRS, CDR2 YFSETQ. In regard to this clonotype: Its specificity is unknown. An end of the junction differs from the germline gene, which may be a read error.

A constant-region primer primed TCR beta cDNA synthesis from 450 to 550 ng of total RNA. Construction of TCR beta libraries relied on three successive nested multiplex PCR rounds employing slightly modified ARM-PCR. The study ran its first two PCR rounds for nine to ten cycles each, using TRBV1-TRBV30 forward primers and a C-beta reverse primer. TCRdb recomputed calls from the multiplex PCR reads with MiXCR, one row per CDR3 protein. The table shows 55,000 to 65,000 distinct CDR3 sequences, with 55% to 75% occurring only once. Between roughly 17 and 31 mg of unsorted bulk tissue served as the source from which RNA and DNA were co-extracted. The patients carried chronic HBV infection and had received no treatment. All tumor samples contained more than 90% viable tumor cells.

The TCR originated in a man aged 35 to 55 with primary liver carcinoma and hepatitis B virus infection. The sample consisted of liver tumor tissue from sampling region 2. Documented subset: tumor region T2, inferior pole. The V gene is TRBV5-1, the J gene TRBJ2-1, with TRBD2 matching 12 bases. The CDR3 DNA follows: TGCGCCAACAGCGGCCTTCTAGCGGGAGGGCCTTCCTGCAATGAGCAGTTCTTC. Its translation: CANSGLLAGGPSCNEQFF.